Below, 30 T cell receptor beta chains from the same sample are listed, as sequenced in a study of blood T cell repertoires in COVID-19. Only in-frame clones appear in the TCRdb table, and some are missing; sequencing was by immunoSEQ multiplex PCR. The sample has a few hundred thousand clones; 87% are singletons. The sequenced sample was PBMCs or T cells enriched from blood (not recorded which). Source of these receptors: a woman between 25 and 40 years old who had recovered from COVID-19.

The gene calls are TRBV18 and TRBJ1-5; D is ambiguous. Between the trimmed V and J ends, which lost 3 bases and 0 bases, there was a span of 9 bases. Germline assignment: CDR1 KGHSH and CDR2 LQKENI. The CDR3 is made up of 15 amino acids. Here the CDR3 DNA reads TGTGCCAGCTCACCCGACAAACATAGCAATCAGCCCCAGCATTTT. Translated, it gives CASSPDKHSNQPQHF. The full variable domain, its missing parts supplied by reference TRBV18 and TRBJ1-5, is NAGVMQNPRHLVRRRGQEARLRCSPMKGHSHVYWYRQLPEEGLKFMVYLQKENIIDESGMPKERFSAEFPKEGPSILRIQQVVRGDSAAYFCASSPDKHSNQPQHFGDGTRLSIL.

The CDR3 spells CASKQGPGKQPQHF. The CDR3 DNA reads TGTGCCAGTAAACAGGGGCCCGGGAAACAGCCCCAGCATTTT. The chain joins TRBV19 to TRBJ1-5, with 7 bases identical to TRBD1. The J segment lost 7 bases and the V segment lost 7 bases, leaving 10 bases of the junction unmatched. This CDR3 has 14 amino acids. CDR1 and CDR2 from the germline V gene are LNHDA and SQIVND (reference sequence).

The rearrangement links TRBV3-1 (or the pseudogene TRBV3-2) to TRBJ1-2, with TRBD1 as a possible D gene (6 bases). CDR1 is LGHDT and CDR2 is YNNKEL in the germline V gene (reference sequence). This CDR3 has 16 residues. The V gene lost 4 bases and the J gene lost 3 bases, with 18 bases spanning the gap. CDR3 amino acids: CASSPRPRGADYGYTF. CDR3 coding DNA: TGTGCCAGCAGCCCCCGACCCCGGGGGGCGGACTATGGCTACACCTTC.

The J gene is TRBJ2-7, the V gene TRBV3-1 (or the pseudogene TRBV3-2), with a weak D call TRBD2 (7 bases). Germline V CDR1 and CDR2: LGHDT, YNNKEL (reference sequence). The CDR3 covers 15 residues. Trimming stripped 3 bases from V and 3 bases from J, with 15 bases between. The CDR3 DNA reads TGTGCCAGCAGCCACTCCCGGGGGGCTGACTACGAGCAGTACTTC. Encoded protein: CASSHSRGADYEQYF.

The V call is TRBV9, the J call TRBJ1-2; TRBD1 matches at 9 bases. This CDR3 contains 15 residues. Looked up from germline, CDR1 is SGDLS and CDR2 is YYNGEE. Trimming took 3 bases from V and 5 from J; bases not matched to a gene: 8. In DNA form, the CDR3 reads TGTGCCAGCAGCGAATACGGGACAGGGATTTATGGCTACACCTTC. Translating it yields CASSEYGTGIYGYTF.

The rearrangement uses TRBV19 and TRBJ1-2; 7 bases agree with TRBD1. Germline CDR1 LNHDA, CDR2 SQIVND (reference sequence). V lost 1 base, J lost 7 bases, and 9 bases stayed unmatched. The CDR3 has 15 amino acids. In DNA, the CDR3 is TGTGCCAGTAGTATAGCCCTTACAGGGGCGGGTGGCTACACCTTC. Its translation: CASSIALTGAGGYTF.

V is TRBV19 and J is TRBJ1-1; 7 nucleotides match TRBD1. The CDR3 is 15 amino acids. V dropped 5 bases and J dropped 6; count of bases not matched to a gene: 12. Germline V gene sequence: CDR1 LNHDA, CDR2 SQIVND (reference sequence). The CDR3 DNA reads as TGTGCCAGTAGTGGGATCACAGGGGTGGCCGCTGAAGCTTTCTTT. It is translated as CASSGITGVAAEAFF.

The rearrangement links TRBV5-1 to TRBJ1-6; the D gene is possibly TRBD1 (6 bases). The CDR3 is made up of 14 amino acids. V was clipped by 4 bases and J by 10 bases, with 15 bases between them. The germline V gene has CDR1 SGHRS and CDR2 YFSETQ. CDR3 nucleotide sequence: TGCGCCAGCAGCCCGATACAGGGTAGCTCACCCCTCCACTTT. Protein product: CASSPIQGSSPLHF.

This sequence joins TRBV5-1 and TRBJ2-7, with 9 positions matching TRBD1. Looked up from germline, CDR1 is SGHRS and CDR2 is YFSETQ. The CDR3 runs to 15 residues. The V segment lost 5 bases and the J segment 6 bases; nucleotides outside the gene matches: 12. CDR3 in amino acids: CASSSLPTGGGEQYF. In DNA, the CDR3 is TGCGCCAGCAGTTCCTTACCAACAGGGGGCGGCGAGCAGTACTTC.

The gene calls are TRBV9 and TRBJ1-1; TRBD1 agrees at 9 bases. The junction had 16 bases not matched to a gene; V was cut back by 7 bases and J by 6 bases. The CDR3 extends over 16 amino acids. Germline-derived CDR1 and CDR2 are SGDLS and YYNGEE. CDR3 coding DNA: TGTGCCAGCGCCTCTGGGGACAGGGATGGTGGGGCTGAAGCTTTCTTT. This translates into CASASGDRDGGAEAFF.

The V call is TRBV5-1, the J call TRBJ2-7; D is perhaps TRBD1 (5 bases). Germline-derived CDR1 and CDR2 are SGHRS and YFSETQ. Trimming left V 4 bases short and J 4 bases short, with 18 bases between. The CDR3 is made up of 15 amino acids. The CDR3 reads CASSPVWAGRYEQYF. The CDR3 DNA reads TGCGCCAGCAGCCCGGTTTGGGCAGGGCGATACGAGCAGTACTTC.

The V and J genes are TRBV9 and TRBJ2-7; the D gene is possibly TRBD1 (7 bases). V lost 4 bases and J lost 6, with 11 bases in between. The CDR3 extends over 12 amino acids. CDR1 is SGDLS and CDR2 is YYNGEE in the germline V gene. The CDR3 nucleotides are TGTGCCAGCAGCCCAGGGGGGCTCGAGCAGTACTTC. Translation gives CASSPGGLEQYF. Full variable domain (missing parts from reference TRBV9 and TRBJ2-7): DSGVTQTPKHLITATGQRVTLRCSPRSGDLSVYWYQQSLDQGLQFLIQYYNGEERAKGNILERFSAQQFPDLHSELNLSSLELGDSALYFCASSPGGLEQYFGPGTRLTVT.

This clone was recorded only once. The chain links TRBV3-1 (or the pseudogene TRBV3-2) to TRBJ2-1; D gene ambiguous. Trimming took off 2 bases at V and 0 bases at J, with 8 bases between the two ends. The length of the CDR3 is 15 residues. The germline CDR1 and CDR2 sequences are LGHDT and YNNKEL (reference sequence). CDR3 in amino acids: CASSQRAVSYNEQFF. DNA for the CDR3: TGTGCCAGCAGCCAACGTGCAGTCTCCTACAATGAGCAGTTCTTC.

V and J are TRBV19 and TRBJ1-2; maybe TRBD1 (5 bases). The V end lost 3 bases, the J end lost 4 bases, and 15 bases lay between the germline ends. CDR1 is LNHDA and CDR2 is SQIVND in the germline V gene (reference sequence). The CDR3 loop spans 15 amino acids. The CDR3 bases are TGTGCCAGTAGTATTTCGGGTCAGGGAGGCTATGGCTACACCTTC. Amino acid sequence: CASSISGQGGYGYTF. The full variable domain, with the rest looked up from reference TRBV19 and TRBJ1-2, is DGGITQSPKYLFRKEGQNVTLSCEQNLNHDAMYWYRQDPGQGLRLIYYSQIVNDFQKGDIAEGYSVSREKKESFPLTVTSAQKNPTAFYLCASSISGQGGYGYTFGSGTRLTVV.

The J gene is TRBJ2-2, the V gene TRBV29-1, with 8 bases fitting TRBD2. Per germline, CDR1 SQVTM and CDR2 ANQGSEA. The CDR3 loop spans 15 amino acids. V was clipped by 6 bases and J by 6 bases; unmatched bases: 12. The CDR3 is CSVDAGGGTPGELFF. The DNA of the CDR3 is TGCAGCGTCGACGCTGGCGGGGGGACCCCCGGGGAGCTGTTTTTT.

J is TRBJ1-1 and V is TRBV30; TRBD1 matches at 12 bases. V shed 1 base and J 1 base; nucleotides not matched to a gene: 10. This CDR3 has 18 residues. CDR1 GTSNPN and CDR2 SVGIG come from the germline V gene (reference sequence). The CDR3 protein is CAWSAVNGDRGRNTEAFF. The CDR3 DNA sequence: TGTGCCTGGAGTGCCGTCAACGGGGACAGGGGGCGGAACACTGAAGCTTTCTTT. The entire variable domain, with the rest obtained from reference TRBV30 and TRBJ1-1, is as follows: SQTIHQWPATLVQPVGSPLSLECTVEGTSNPNLYWYRQAAGRGLQLLFYSVGIGQISSEVPQNLSASRPQDRQFILSSKKLLLSDSGFYLCAWSAVNGDRGRNTEAFFGQGTRLTVV.

The chain uses TRBV2 and TRBJ2-7; D ambiguous. The V gene's germline CDR1 is SNHLY and CDR2 FYNNEI. This CDR3 has 11 amino acids. With 8 bases removed from V and 5 bases from J, the gap between germline ends came to 10 bases. The CDR3 nucleotides read TGTGCCAGCTGCGTCTCTCACGAGCAGTACTTC. This gives the protein CASCVSHEQYF.

This sequence joins TRBV5-1 and TRBJ1-3, with D unresolved. Trimming pared 4 bases from V and 3 bases from J, leaving 11 bases between. This CDR3 comprises 14 residues. The germline CDR1 and CDR2 sequences are SGHRS and YFSETQ. CDR3 DNA sequence: TGCGCCAGCAGCCCTTCCGGGGATGGAAACACCATATATTTT. Protein product: CASSPSGDGNTIYF.

CDR3 sequence: CASSERGRVPLHF. The CDR3 DNA reads as TGTGCCAGCAGTGAAAGGGGGAGGGTGCCCCTCCACTTT. The chain couples TRBV6-1 to TRBJ1-6; TRBD1 is a possible D gene (6 bases). The CDR3 runs to 13 residues. V shed 2 bases and J shed 13 bases, with 12 bases lying between them. Germline loops: CDR1 MNHNS, CDR2 SASEGT.

The rearrangement uses TRBV25-1 and TRBJ2-7, with 10 nucleotides matching TRBD1. CDR3 length: 13 amino acids. The V and J ends lost 4 bases and 6 bases, in that order; junction bases with no gene match: 3. Germline CDR1 is MGHDK and CDR2 is SYGVNS. The CDR3 sequence is CASSVRTGGEQYF. The CDR3, as DNA: TGTGCCAGCAGTGTAAGGACAGGGGGCGAGCAGTACTTC.

The V and J genes are TRBV7-9 and TRBJ1-1; TRBD1 aligns across 7 bases. Germline CDR1 is SEHNR and CDR2 is FQNEAQ (reference sequence). The CDR3 spans 16 residues. V shed 0 bases, J shed 1 base, and the junction held 5 bases outside the gene matches. CDR3 DNA sequence: TGTGCCAGCAGCTTAGCCCAGGGACAGAGGAACACTGAAGCTTTCTTT. The encoded protein is CASSLAQGQRNTEAFF.

This chain uses TRBV29-1 with TRBJ1-5; D is uncertain. There are 13 residues in the CDR3. In germline, CDR1 is SQVTM, CDR2 ANQGSEA. The CDR3 bases are TGCCACTGGGTCGGGGATAGCAATCAGCCCCAGCATTTT. It translates to CHWVGDSNQPQHF.

The chain has TRBV6-5 and TRBJ2-7, with D maybe TRBD1 (6 bases). Trimming stripped 4 bases from V and 3 bases from J, with 13 bases between. The germline gives CDR1 MNHEY, CDR2 SVGAGI. This CDR3 contains 14 residues. This CDR3 reads CASSFGTPLYEQYF. The CDR3 nucleotides read TGTGCCAGCAGTTTCGGGACACCGCTCTACGAGCAGTACTTC.

CDR3: CASHRGGQGEYEQYF. DNA of the CDR3: TGTGCCAGCCACCGAGGGGGACAGGGAGAGTACGAGCAGTACTTC. The genes are TRBV2 and TRBJ2-7; the match to TRBD1 covers 9 bases. The germline V gene encodes CDR1 SNHLY and CDR2 FYNNEI. This CDR3 has 15 amino acids. Germline trimming cut 8 bases from V and 4 bases from J; bases unmatched to any gene: 12.

This chain joins TRBV6-5 and TRBJ1-5; weak D call: TRBD1 (6 bases). Germline CDR1 is MNHEY and CDR2 is SVGAGI. The CDR3 length is 15 residues. V dropped 6 bases and J dropped 5 bases, with 17 bases sitting between them. CDR3 bases: TGTGCCAGCAGCCCCACTCGGGGGGCTCATCAGCCCCAGCATTTT. Translation gives CASSPTRGAHQPQHF.

The CDR3 DNA is TGCGCCAGCAGCCAGCCGGCGGAGGCCCCCAGGGCTTTCTTT. Amino acids: CASSQPAEAPRAFF. The rearrangement links TRBV4-1 to TRBJ1-1; D ambiguous. Per germline, CDR1 MGHRA and CDR2 YSYEKL. CDR3 length equals 14 residues. Trimming cost V 3 bases and J 11 bases, with 19 bases left between them.

This clone was recorded once. The genes are TRBV4-3 and TRBJ1-1; perhaps TRBD1 as D (6 bases). Germline V CDR1 and CDR2: LGHNA, YSLEER. With 0 bases removed from V and 4 bases from J, the gap between germline ends came to 12 bases. This CDR3 spans 15 amino acids. The CDR3 loop is CASSQDRGAATEAFF. The CDR3 region has the DNA TGCGCCAGCAGCCAAGATCGGGGGGCCGCCACTGAAGCTTTCTTT.

The V and J genes are TRBV5-6 and TRBJ1-5, with unresolved D. CDR3 length: 15 residues. The ends were cut back, 1 base at V and 1 base at J, with 9 bases in the middle. Germline values: CDR1 SGHDT, CDR2 YYEEEE. CDR3 region: CASSLRRRSNQPQHF. The CDR3 DNA follows: TGTGCCAGCAGCTTGAGACGGCGGAGCAATCAGCCCCAGCATTTT.

The chain couples TRBV4-2 to TRBJ1-2; a weak D match, TRBD1 (5 bases). The germline V gene encodes CDR1 LGHNA and CDR2 YNFKEQ. The CDR3 has 16 residues. The ends were cut back, 0 bases at V and 3 bases at J, with 14 bases in the middle. CDR3 in DNA: TGTGCCAGCAGCCAAGATGGGGCCCGGGGGGACTATGGCTACACCTTC. Protein sequence: CASSQDGARGDYGYTF.

V and J are TRBV7-3 and TRBJ1-5, with D perhaps TRBD1 (5 bases). The CDR3 is 20 residues long. V gave up 0 bases and J gave up 7 bases, with 28 bases separating them. Germline CDR1 and CDR2: SGHTA and FQGTGA. The CDR3, as DNA: TGTGCCAGCAGCTTAACGGGATCATACTCCGGGACTTCGGGGGACCAGCCCCAGCATTTT. Amino acid sequence: CASSLTGSYSGTSGDQPQHF.